The 32 T cell receptor beta chains reported below all come from one sample, sequenced in a study of cytomegalovirus exposure and HLA in healthy donors. In the PCR, 60 Vbeta and 13 Jbeta primers were used. Measured with immunoSEQ multiplex PCR; TCRdb has only the in-frame clones, and not every one. The sample gives around 45,000 clones, around three quarters of which show up once; about 6% is in the top ten. Sequences were obtained from PBMCs. These receptors were obtained from a man aged 25-45 years in good health and CMV-seronegative.

This clone is labeled as medium-sized. This chain connects TRBV6-1 to TRBJ1-1; TRBD1 matches at 8 bases. The J segment lost 7 bases and the V segment lost 7 bases, leaving 8 bases of the junction unmatched. CDR3 length equals 13 residues. Germline-derived CDR1 and CDR2 are MNHNS and SASEGT. CDR3 DNA: TGTGCCAGCACAGACAGGGGAATCGGTGAAGCTTTCTTT. It codes for CASTDRGIGEAFF.

This clone has only a few counts. The chain recombines TRBV2 with TRBJ2-7; D might be TRBD1 (6 bases). V was clipped by 1 base and J by 2 bases, with 15 bases between them. Germline loops: CDR1 SNHLY, CDR2 FYNNEI. The CDR3 loop spans 16 amino acids. The CDR3 DNA follows: TGTGCCAGCAGTGAAGGAGGCAGGGGAAGGCCCTACGAGCAGTACTTC. It specifies CASSEGGRGRPYEQYF.

This clone was counted a few times. The chain has TRBV6-6 and TRBJ1-1, with D unresolved. V shed 1 base and J shed 6 bases, with 9 bases lying between them. The germline V gene encodes CDR1 MNHNY and CDR2 SVGAGI (reference sequence). The CDR3 sequence is 13 residues long. The CDR3 loop reads CASSYFGDPEAFF. The CDR3 region has the DNA TGTGCCAGCAGTTACTTCGGGGATCCTGAAGCTTTCTTT.

This clone was seen a few times. CDR3 protein: CSVELAGGTQYF. DNA of the CDR3: TGCAGCGTTGAACTAGCGGGAGGCACGCAGTATTTT. This chain joins TRBV29-1 and TRBJ2-3; 11 nucleotides line up with TRBD2. Germline V CDR1 and CDR2: SQVTM, ANQGSEA. V was pared by 2 bases and J by 9 bases, with 1 base of the junction left unmatched. The CDR3 has 12 amino acids.

The chain carries TRBV15 and TRBJ2-5; 9 positions agree with TRBD1. CDR3 size: 15 residues. Germline V lookup: CDR1 LNHNV, CDR2 YYDKDF (reference sequence). V lost 0 bases and J lost 11; bases outside the gene matches: 10. CDR3 in amino acids: CATSRDRQGGLEQYF. The CDR3 coding sequence is TGTGCCACCAGCAGAGACCGACAGGGGGGTCTGGAGCAGTACTTC.

This clone was counted a few times. The CDR3 sequence: CASTRLAGGPDEQFF. The CDR3 nucleotides are TGCGCCAGCACCAGACTAGCGGGAGGGCCCGATGAGCAGTTCTTC. The chain is built from TRBV5-1 and TRBJ2-1, with 14 nucleotides matching TRBD2. This CDR3 is 15 amino acids long. After removal of 6 bases from V and 8 bases from J, the junction contained 7 bases not matched to a gene. Germline values: CDR1 SGHRS, CDR2 YFSETQ. The variable domain in full, with the rest retrieved from reference TRBV5-1 and TRBJ2-1, is KAGVTQTPRYLIKTRGQQVTLSCSPISGHRSVSWYQQTPGQGLQFLFEYFSETQRNKGNFPGRFSGRQFSNSRSEMNVSTLELGDSALYLCASTRLAGGPDEQFFGPGTRLTVL.

This chain's CDR3 is CASAILQGANEQYF. CDR3 in DNA: TGTGCCAGCGCTATCCTACAGGGGGCCAACGAGCAGTACTTC. The chain has TRBV5-5 and TRBJ2-7; 9 positions agree with TRBD1. Trimming took 7 bases from V and 5 from J; bases not matched to a gene: 10. The CDR3 covers 14 residues. Germline CDR1 SGHKS, CDR2 YYEKEE (reference sequence).

This sequence joins TRBV7-8 and TRBJ2-5, with D unresolved. The V and J ends lost 2 bases and 0 bases respectively, with 10 bases between them. CDR1 and CDR2 from the germline V gene are SGHVS and FQNEAQ. The CDR3 has 15 residues. The CDR3 loop is CASSLLNRNQETQYF. CDR3 DNA: TGTGCCAGCAGCTTACTTAACAGAAACCAAGAGACCCAGTACTTC.

The chain combines TRBV30 with TRBJ2-1; 8 nucleotides agree with TRBD2. V gave up 4 bases and J gave up 3 bases; unmatched junction bases: 5. The CDR3 is 14 residues long. Per the germline V gene, CDR1 is GTSNPN and CDR2 is SVGIG (reference sequence). As DNA, the CDR3 is TGTGCCTGGAACCAGCGGGAGATCTACAATGAGCAGTTCTTC. Residues: CAWNQREIYNEQFF.

DNA for the CDR3: TGTGCCATCAGAGAGACTAGCGGACTTACCTACGAGCAGTACGTC. Amino acids: CAIRETSGLTYEQYV. J is TRBJ2-7 and V is TRBV10-3; 9 positions agree with TRBD2. The CDR3 extends over 15 amino acids. CDR1 is ENHRY, CDR2 SYGVKD, per germline. J gave up 2 bases and V 6 bases, and 8 bases lay outside the gene matches.

This clone was seen a few times. The rearrangement joins TRBV2 to TRBJ1-6, with a tentative D call TRBD1 (5 bases). The CDR3 loop spans 18 amino acids. V lost 8 bases and J 0 bases, leaving 20 bases between the germline ends. Germline loops: CDR1 SNHLY, CDR2 FYNNEI. As DNA, the CDR3 is TGTGCCAGCGGAACCTCGGGACTGACGAGCTCCTATAATTCACCCCTCCACTTT. It translates to CASGTSGLTSSYNSPLHF.

This clone was observed a few times. This sequence joins TRBV5-1 and TRBJ2-1; TRBD2 matches 15 bases. Trimming removed 3 bases from V and 7 bases from J; junction bases left unmatched: 8. In germline, CDR1 is SGHRS, CDR2 YFSETQ. The CDR3 is 17 residues long. CDR3 in amino acids: CASSYGLAGGPGNEQFF. In DNA, the CDR3 is TGCGCCAGCAGCTACGGACTAGCGGGAGGGCCTGGTAATGAGCAGTTCTTC.

This clone was found a few times. The gene calls are TRBV15 and TRBJ2-5; tentative D call: TRBD1 (5 bases). Germline values: CDR1 LNHNV, CDR2 YYDKDF (reference sequence). The CDR3 is made up of 14 amino acids. V was trimmed by 1 base and J by 4 bases, leaving 10 bases between them. The CDR3 DNA is TGTGCCACCAGCAGAGGGCAGGGTCTAGAGACCCAGTACTTC. Translating gives CATSRGQGLETQYF.

The chain links TRBV6-5 to TRBJ2-7; 7 bases map to TRBD1. V shed 0 bases, J shed 5 bases, and the junction held 10 bases outside the gene matches. The CDR3 extends over 16 amino acids. CDR1 is MNHEY, CDR2 SVGAGI, per germline. The chain's CDR3 is CASSYSPGTVLDEQYF. Written as DNA, the CDR3 is TGTGCCAGCAGTTACTCCCCCGGGACAGTGTTGGACGAGCAGTACTTC.

The gene calls are TRBV5-6 and TRBJ1-5; D might be TRBD1 (5 bases). CDR1 and CDR2 from the germline V gene are SGHDT and YYEEEE. This CDR3 has 16 residues. V shed 1 base and J shed 1 base, with 12 bases lying between them. The DNA for the CDR3 is TGTGCCAGCAGCTTGAGTACTGGGGCCAGCAATCAGCCCCAGCATTTT. Its translation: CASSLSTGASNQPQHF.

V is TRBV11-2 and J is TRBJ2-3; possibly TRBD1 for D (5 bases). CDR1 is SGHAT and CDR2 is FQNNGV in the germline V gene. The CDR3 consists of 15 residues. The germline V and J ends were trimmed by 4 bases and 2 bases, with 13 bases remaining between them. The chain's CDR3 is CASSSPRVSTDTQYF. The CDR3, as DNA: TGTGCCAGCAGCTCACCCAGGGTATCCACAGATACGCAGTATTTT.

J is TRBJ2-7 and V is TRBV9; 10 nucleotides agree with TRBD2. CDR1 and CDR2 from the germline V gene are SGDLS and YYNGEE. This CDR3 contains 15 residues. The V and J ends lost 1 base and 4 bases, in that order; junction bases with no gene match: 5. The CDR3 nucleotides read TGTGCCAGCAGCGTACAGTCTAGCGGGAGTTACGAGCAGTACTTC. Protein product: CASSVQSSGSYEQYF. Full variable domain (rest looked up from reference TRBV9 and TRBJ2-7): DSGVTQTPKHLITATGQRVTLRCSPRSGDLSVYWYQQSLDQGLQFLIQYYNGEERAKGNILERFSAQQFPDLHSELNLSSLELGDSALYFCASSVQSSGSYEQYFGPGTRLTVT.

This clone was counted a few times. The genes are TRBV6-5 and TRBJ2-1, with D perhaps matching TRBD2 (5 bases). The CDR3 has 15 residues. Germline V gene sequence: CDR1 MNHEY, CDR2 SVGAGI. V was cut by 8 bases and J by 6 bases, with 20 bases left in between. CDR3 sequence (DNA): TGTGCCAGCGGTAGCCAACGGGGTTACATCAATGAGCAGTTCTTC. Translation: CASGSQRGYINEQFF.

This chain uses TRBV20-1 with TRBJ1-4, with D possibly TRBD1 on 5 matching bases. Germline V gene data show CDR1 as DFQATT and CDR2 as SNEGSKA (reference sequence). The CDR3 contains 11 residues. With 6 bases removed from V and 8 bases from J, the gap between germline ends came to 10 bases. The CDR3 loop reads CSAPGGEKLFF. As DNA, the CDR3 is TGCAGTGCCCCGGGGGGGGAAAAACTGTTTTTT.

This clone has a single count. The chain is built from TRBV7-2 and TRBJ2-7, with 9 bases identical to TRBD2. J lost 2 bases, V lost 5 bases, and 10 bases had no gene match. The CDR3 spans 16 residues. The germline CDR1 and CDR2 sequences are SGHTA and FQGNSA. The CDR3 is CASSRASGMGAYEQYF. In nucleotides, the CDR3 is TGTGCCAGCAGCCGGGCTAGCGGGATGGGGGCCTACGAGCAGTACTTC.

This chain joins TRBV10-3 and TRBJ2-5; 9 bases line up with TRBD2. J gave up 5 bases and V 5 bases, and 6 bases lay outside the gene matches. The CDR3 contains 14 residues. Germline V gene sequence: CDR1 ENHRY, CDR2 SYGVKD. The DNA for the CDR3 is TGTGCCATCAGTATAGCGGGAGTTTTGGAGACCCAGTACTTC. Amino acid sequence: CAISIAGVLETQYF.

The chain has TRBV4-1 and TRBJ2-1; 7 nucleotides align to TRBD2. Per germline, CDR1 MGHRA and CDR2 YSYEKL. This CDR3 is 15 amino acids long. Unmatched junction bases numbered 13, after V lost 5 bases and J lost 9 bases. The CDR3 loop reads CASSRRVAGEVEQFF. CDR3 nucleotides: TGCGCCAGCAGCAGACGGGTGGCGGGAGAGGTTGAGCAGTTCTTC.

This rearrangement joins TRBV7-2 to TRBJ2-2, with D hard to call. The V gene's germline CDR1 is SGHTA and CDR2 FQGNSA. The CDR3 loop spans 13 amino acids. V was trimmed by 2 bases and J by 5 bases, leaving 6 bases between them. Written as DNA, the CDR3 is TGTGCCAGCAGCTTATTATTTACCGGGGAGCTGTTTTTT. This sequence encodes CASSLLFTGELFF.

The chain is built from TRBV5-1 and TRBJ2-2, with 12 nucleotides matching TRBD2. The junction had 7 bases not matched to a gene; V was cut back by 4 bases and J by 6 bases. Germline V gives CDR1 SGHRS, CDR2 YFSETQ. This CDR3 contains 16 residues. The CDR3 nucleotides are TGCGCCAGCAGCCCCAGACTAGCGGGAGTTTCCGGGGAGCTGTTTTTT. Its translation: CASSPRLAGVSGELFF.

The CDR3 DNA reads as TGTGCCAGCACCCTTACTCGCGGGGGTGGCGGCTACACCTTC. As protein: CASTLTRGGGGYTF. The chain couples TRBV6-5 to TRBJ1-2; D might be TRBD1 (5 bases). Germline V gene sequence: CDR1 MNHEY, CDR2 SVGAGI. Trimming took off 7 bases at V and 8 bases at J, with 20 bases between the two ends. CDR3 length: 14 residues.

V usage is TRBV7-2 and J usage is TRBJ2-7; 9 bases agree with TRBD2. After removal of 5 bases from V and 7 bases from J, the junction contained 15 bases not matched to a gene. Germline CDR1 is SGHTA and CDR2 is FQGNSA. The CDR3 loop spans 16 amino acids. CDR3 nucleotide sequence: TGTGCCAGCAGCCCCGGAGGTAGCGGGGGCCGCGGGGAGCAGTACTTC. It translates to CASSPGGSGGRGEQYF.

The genes are TRBV7-8 and TRBJ1-1; TRBD1 might be the D (5 bases). The germline V gene encodes CDR1 SGHVS and CDR2 FQNEAQ. The V gene lost 4 bases and the J gene lost 5 bases, with 14 bases spanning the gap. The CDR3 is 14 residues long. CDR3 DNA: TGTGCCAGCAGCTCCATGGGACTGGGGACTGAAGCTTTCTTT. Translation: CASSSMGLGTEAFF.

The CDR3 sequence is CASREYNEQFF. The CDR3 DNA reads TGTGCCAGCAGAGAGTACAATGAGCAGTTCTTC. The rearrangement links TRBV2 to TRBJ2-1; D is undetermined. The CDR3 runs to 11 residues. In germline, CDR1 is SNHLY, CDR2 FYNNEI. V was shortened by 6 bases and J by 4 bases, with 4 bases between the two germline ends.

This clone was recorded a few times. The chain has TRBV5-1 and TRBJ2-2, with TRBD2 matching over 8 bases. The V gene end was trimmed by 0 bases and the J gene end by 6 bases; junction bases not matched to a gene: 19. Looked up from germline, CDR1 is SGHRS and CDR2 is YFSETQ. CDR3 length equals 20 residues. CDR3 in DNA: TGCGCCAGCAGCTTGGAGTTGGCTCCCTGGCGCCAGCGGGAGCCCGGGGAGCTGTTTTTT. This gives the protein CASSLELAPWRQREPGELFF.

This chain uses TRBV5-1 with TRBJ2-3; 14 positions agree with TRBD2. Per the germline V gene, CDR1 is SGHRS and CDR2 is YFSETQ. The CDR3 has 16 amino acids. Trimming cost V 3 bases and J 0 bases; bases outside gene matches: 0. Written as DNA, the CDR3 is TGCGCCAGCAGCTGGACTAGCGGGAGGAGCACAGATACGCAGTATTTT. As protein: CASSWTSGRSTDTQYF.

CDR3 region: CASSLGRGGANSYEQYF. In DNA, the CDR3 is TGCGCCAGCAGCTTGGGGCGGGGGGGGGCGAACTCCTACGAGCAGTACTTC. This rearrangement joins TRBV5-1 to TRBJ2-7, with 9 bases that match TRBD2. The J segment lost 0 bases and the V segment lost 0 bases, leaving 7 bases of the junction unmatched. The CDR3 loop spans 17 amino acids. From germline, CDR1 is SGHRS and CDR2 YFSETQ.

The table lists this clone with a few counts. The genes are TRBV5-1 and TRBJ1-2, with TRBD1 matching over 10 bases. The ends lost 0 bases at V and 6 bases at J; junction bases unmatched: 5. The CDR3 has 15 amino acids. CDR1 is SGHRS and CDR2 is YFSETQ in the germline V gene. DNA for the CDR3: TGCGCCAGCAGCTTGGTGACAGGGGGCTCAAATGGCTACACCTTC. Amino acids: CASSLVTGGSNGYTF.